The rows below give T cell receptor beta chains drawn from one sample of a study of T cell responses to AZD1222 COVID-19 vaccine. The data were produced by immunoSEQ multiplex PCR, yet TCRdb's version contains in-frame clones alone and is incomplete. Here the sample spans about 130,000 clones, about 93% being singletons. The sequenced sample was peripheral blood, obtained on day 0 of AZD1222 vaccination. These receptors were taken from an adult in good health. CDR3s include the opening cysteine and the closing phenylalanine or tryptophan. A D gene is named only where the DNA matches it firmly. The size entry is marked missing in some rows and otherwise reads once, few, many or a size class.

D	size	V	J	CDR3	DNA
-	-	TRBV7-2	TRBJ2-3	CASRRRGGADTQYF	TGTGCCAGCAGGAGGCGGGGTGGGGCGGATACGCAGTATTTT
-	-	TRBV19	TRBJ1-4	CASSIPGVSEKLFF	TGTGCCAGTAGTATCCCAGGGGTGTCTGAAAAACTGTTTTTT
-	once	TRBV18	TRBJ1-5	CASSPTGDQPQHF	TGTGCCAGCTCACCGACAGGAGATCAGCCCCAGCATTTT
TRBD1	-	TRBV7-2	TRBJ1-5	CASSLGGTGSQPQHF	TGTGCCAGCAGCTTAGGAGGGACAGGGTCTCAGCCCCAGCATTTT
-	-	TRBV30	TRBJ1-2	CAWGGGFNYGYTF	TGTGCCTGGGGTGGTGGGTTTAACTATGGCTACACCTTC
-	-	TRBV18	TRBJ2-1	CASSPTLPAQLIVNEQFF	TGTGCCAGCTCTCCCACCCTCCCCGCCCAGTTAATCGTCAATGAGCAGTTCTTC
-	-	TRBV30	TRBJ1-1	CAWGGPAGEAFF	TGTGCCTGGGGGGGCCCTGCCGGTGAAGCTTTCTTT
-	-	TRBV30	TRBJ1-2	CAWSVSGGYTF	TGTGCCTGGAGTGTCTCGGGGGGCTACACCTTC
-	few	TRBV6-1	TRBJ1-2	CASSEVAYSNYGYTF	TGTGCCAGCAGTGAAGTGGCATACTCTAACTATGGCTACACCTTC
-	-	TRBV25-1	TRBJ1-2	CASRGGNYGYTF	TGTGCCAGCAGGGGGGGGAACTATGGCTACACCTTC
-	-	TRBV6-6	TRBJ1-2	CASSPTRPGTRNYGYTF	TGTGCCAGCAGTCCAACCCGTCCGGGAACACGAAACTATGGCTACACCTTC